The 10 T cell receptor beta chains listed next were all sequenced from one sample in a study of CD4 T cells in relation to SARS-CoV-2 and coronaviruses. Their target antigens are unknown. Assay: immunoSEQ multiplex PCR; the TCRdb copy retains only in-frame clones and omits some. The sample contains under 25,000 clones, about 82% of which appear only once. Unexposed donor CD4+ T cells date from about 2011-2019, before the COVID-19 pandemic. Isolation of CD4+ T cells took place after approximately eleven days in culture. The sequencing input was CD4+ T cells from PBMCs, cultured in vitro. These receptors all stem from a human donor in good health.

V and J are TRBV7-2 and TRBJ2-7, with D tentatively TRBD2 (6 bases). The CDR3 totals 15 residues. Germline V gene data show CDR1 as SGHTA and CDR2 as FQGNSA. Between the trimmed V and J ends, which lost 6 bases and 0 bases, there was a span of 15 bases. In DNA form, the CDR3 reads TGTGCCAGCAGTCTAGAGGCCGGGGGCTCCTACGAGCAGTACTTC. This sequence encodes CASSLEAGGSYEQYF.

This clone has only a few counts. This chain uses TRBV18 with TRBJ2-1, with D possibly TRBD1 on 6 matching bases. This CDR3 has 15 amino acids. Between the trimmed V and J ends, which lost 6 bases and 6 bases, there was a span of 18 bases. Germline assignment: CDR1 KGHSH and CDR2 LQKENI. The CDR3 DNA reads TGTGCCAGCTCCTTGGGGGCCTCCTCGGGCAATGAGCAGTTCTTC. Its protein product is CASSLGASSGNEQFF.

The DNA for the CDR3 is TGTGCCAGTAGTATAGCACGGGCGGAATATGGCTACACCTTC. Translating it yields CASSIARAEYGYTF. The rearrangement links TRBV19 to TRBJ1-2; D remains unclear. The germline V gene has CDR1 LNHDA and CDR2 SQIVND (reference sequence). The CDR3 is made up of 14 amino acids. V gave up 1 base and J gave up 5 bases, with 11 bases separating them.

The CDR3 bases are TGTGCCAGTAGTATCCCCCCGAACACTGAAGCTTTCTTT. It encodes CASSIPPNTEAFF. V usage is TRBV19 and J usage is TRBJ1-1; D is uncertain. Looked up from germline, CDR1 is LNHDA and CDR2 is SQIVND (reference sequence). Trimming stripped 3 bases from V and 1 base from J, with 6 bases between. The CDR3 is 13 residues long.

There are a few counts of this clone. V gene TRBV7-9 combines with J gene TRBJ2-7, with 10 bases matching TRBD2. Germline-derived CDR1 and CDR2 are SEHNR and FQNEAQ (reference sequence). The ends lost 1 base at V and 4 bases at J; junction bases unmatched: 7. The CDR3 sequence is 16 residues long. CDR3 in DNA: TGTGCCAGCAGCTTAGACGTACCGGGACTAGCGTACGAGCAGTACTTC. As protein: CASSLDVPGLAYEQYF.

J is TRBJ2-3 and V is TRBV2; no firm D call. The CDR3 loop spans 13 amino acids. Germline-derived CDR1 and CDR2 are SNHLY and FYNNEI. The V end lost 7 bases, the J end lost 3 bases, and 11 bases lay between the germline ends. This CDR3 is CASNPPFTDTQYF. The CDR3 DNA follows: TGTGCCAGCAATCCCCCGTTTACAGATACGCAGTATTTT.

V usage is TRBV28 and J usage is TRBJ2-3; D possibly matches TRBD1 or TRBD2 (6 bases each). V was shortened by 3 bases and J by 3 bases, with 13 bases between the two germline ends. Germline V gives CDR1 MDHEN, CDR2 SYDVKM. The CDR3 totals 15 residues. CDR3 protein: CASSFSGGITDTQYF. CDR3 nucleotide sequence: TGTGCCAGCAGTTTCTCCGGGGGCATTACAGATACGCAGTATTTT.

This chain links TRBV5-6 with TRBJ2-7; D possibly uses TRBD1 or TRBD2 (5 bases each). Germline V gives CDR1 SGHDT, CDR2 YYEEEE. V was clipped by 3 bases and J by 6 bases, with 10 bases between them. The CDR3 totals 12 residues. The CDR3 here is CASSSGQGEQYF. In nucleotides, the CDR3 is TGTGCCAGCAGCTCGGGGCAGGGCGAGCAGTACTTC.

The rearrangement links TRBV7-2 to TRBJ2-1; a weak D match, TRBD1 (6 bases). V was shortened by 2 bases and J by 0 bases, with 8 bases between the two germline ends. CDR3 size: 15 residues. The germline CDR1 and CDR2 sequences are SGHTA and FQGNSA. The CDR3 loop is CASSLWDTSYNEQFF. DNA for the CDR3: TGTGCCAGCAGCTTATGGGACACCTCCTACAATGAGCAGTTCTTC.

This clone was counted a single time. This sequence joins TRBV6-5 and TRBJ2-7; 14 nucleotides line up with TRBD2. The germline CDR1 and CDR2 sequences are MNHEY and SVGAGI. The CDR3 has 14 residues. V was clipped by 7 bases and J by 4 bases; unmatched bases: 3. CDR3 sequence: CASTGTSGGYEQYF. DNA of the CDR3: TGTGCCAGCACCGGGACTAGCGGGGGATACGAGCAGTACTTC.